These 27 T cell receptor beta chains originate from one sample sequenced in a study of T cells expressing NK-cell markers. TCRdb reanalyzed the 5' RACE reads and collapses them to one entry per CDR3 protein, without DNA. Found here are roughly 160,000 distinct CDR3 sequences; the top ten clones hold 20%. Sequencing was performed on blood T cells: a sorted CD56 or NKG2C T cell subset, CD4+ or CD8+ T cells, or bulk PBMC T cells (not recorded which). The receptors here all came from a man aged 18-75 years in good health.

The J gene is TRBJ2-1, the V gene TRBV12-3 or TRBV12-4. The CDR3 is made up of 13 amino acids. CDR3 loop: CASSPFVGNEQFF.

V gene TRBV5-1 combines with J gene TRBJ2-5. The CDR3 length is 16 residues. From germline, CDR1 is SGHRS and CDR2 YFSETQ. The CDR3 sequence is CASSGVFGDVQETQYF. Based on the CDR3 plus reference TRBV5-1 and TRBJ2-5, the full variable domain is KAGVTQTPRYLIKTRGQQVTLSCSPISGHRSVSWYQQTPGQGLQFLFEYFSETQRNKGNFPGRFSGRQFSNSRSEMNVSTLELGDSALYLCASSGVFGDVQETQYFGPGTRLLVL.

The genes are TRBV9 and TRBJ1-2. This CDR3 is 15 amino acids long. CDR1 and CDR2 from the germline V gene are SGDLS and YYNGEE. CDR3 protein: CASSGGIPQPSGYTF.

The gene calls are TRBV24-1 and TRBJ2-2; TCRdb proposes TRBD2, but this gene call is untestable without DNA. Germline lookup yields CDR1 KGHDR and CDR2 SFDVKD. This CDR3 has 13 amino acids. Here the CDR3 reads CATSTSGFRELFF.

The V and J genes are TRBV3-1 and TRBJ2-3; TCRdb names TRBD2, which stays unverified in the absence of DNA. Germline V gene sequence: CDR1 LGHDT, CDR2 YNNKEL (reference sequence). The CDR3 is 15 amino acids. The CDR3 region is CASSRDYTSTDTQYF.

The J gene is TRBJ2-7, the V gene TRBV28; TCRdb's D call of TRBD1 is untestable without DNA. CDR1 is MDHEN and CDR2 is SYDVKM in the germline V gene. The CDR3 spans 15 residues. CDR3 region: CASSINRDSPLEQYF.

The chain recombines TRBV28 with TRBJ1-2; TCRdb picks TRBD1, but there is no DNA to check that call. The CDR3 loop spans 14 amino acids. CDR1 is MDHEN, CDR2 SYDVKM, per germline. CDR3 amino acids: CASSFQGANYGYTF.

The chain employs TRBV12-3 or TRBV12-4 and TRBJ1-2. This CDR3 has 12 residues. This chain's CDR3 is CASRPGPIGYTF.

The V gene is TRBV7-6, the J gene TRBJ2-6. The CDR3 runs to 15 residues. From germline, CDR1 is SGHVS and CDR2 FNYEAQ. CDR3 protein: CASRSTLSGANVLTF.

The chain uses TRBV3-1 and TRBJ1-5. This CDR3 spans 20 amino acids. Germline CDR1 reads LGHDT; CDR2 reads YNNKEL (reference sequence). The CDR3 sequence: CASSQDPRGGGLIGNQPQHF.

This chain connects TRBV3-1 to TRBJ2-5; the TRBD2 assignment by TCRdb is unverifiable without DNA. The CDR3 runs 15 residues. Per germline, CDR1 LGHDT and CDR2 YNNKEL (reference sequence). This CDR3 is CASRRTGLKTETQYF.

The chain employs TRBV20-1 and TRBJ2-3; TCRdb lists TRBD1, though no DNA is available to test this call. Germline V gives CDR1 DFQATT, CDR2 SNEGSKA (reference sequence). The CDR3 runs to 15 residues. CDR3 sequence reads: CSARPNPPIPDTQYF.

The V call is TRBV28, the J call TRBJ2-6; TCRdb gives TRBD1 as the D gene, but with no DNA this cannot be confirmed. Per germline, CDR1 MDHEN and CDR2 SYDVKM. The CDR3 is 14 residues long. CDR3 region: CASTPAEVSNVLTF.

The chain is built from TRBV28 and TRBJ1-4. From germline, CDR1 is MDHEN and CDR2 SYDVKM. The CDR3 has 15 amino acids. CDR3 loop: CASSLTQVANEKLFF.

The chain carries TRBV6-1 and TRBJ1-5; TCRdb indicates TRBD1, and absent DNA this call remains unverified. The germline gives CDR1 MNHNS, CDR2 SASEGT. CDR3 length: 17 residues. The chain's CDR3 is CASSERRSGQGREPQHF.

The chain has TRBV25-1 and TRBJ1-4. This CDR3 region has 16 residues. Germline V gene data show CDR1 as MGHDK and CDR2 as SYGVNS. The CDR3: CASSELPREANEKLFF.

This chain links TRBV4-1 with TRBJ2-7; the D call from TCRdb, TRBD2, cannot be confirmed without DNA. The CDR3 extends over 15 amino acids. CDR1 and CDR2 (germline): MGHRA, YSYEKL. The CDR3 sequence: CASSQMASLSYEQYF.

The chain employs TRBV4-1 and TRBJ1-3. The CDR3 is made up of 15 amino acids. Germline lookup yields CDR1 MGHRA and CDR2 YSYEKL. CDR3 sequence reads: CASSQDEFSGNTIYF.

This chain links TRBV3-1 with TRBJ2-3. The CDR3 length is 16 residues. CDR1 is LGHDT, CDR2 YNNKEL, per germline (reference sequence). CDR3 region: CASSQDSYYSTDTQYF.

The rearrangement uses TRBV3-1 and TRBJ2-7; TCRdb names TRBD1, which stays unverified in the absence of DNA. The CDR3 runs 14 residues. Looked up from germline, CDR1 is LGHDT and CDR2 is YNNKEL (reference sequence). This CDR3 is CASSWGQTKYEQYF.

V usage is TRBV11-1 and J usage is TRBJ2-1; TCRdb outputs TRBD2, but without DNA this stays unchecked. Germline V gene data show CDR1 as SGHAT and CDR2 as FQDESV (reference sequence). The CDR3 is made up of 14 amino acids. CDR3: CASSLYRGGNEQFF. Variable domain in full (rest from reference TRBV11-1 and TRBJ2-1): EAEVAQSPRYKITEKSQAVAFWCDPISGHATLYWYRQILGQGPELLVQFQDESVVDDSQLPKDRFSAERLKGVDSTLKIQPAELGDSAMYLCASSLYRGGNEQFFGPGTRLTVL.

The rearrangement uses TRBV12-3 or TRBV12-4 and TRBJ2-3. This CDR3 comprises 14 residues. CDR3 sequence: CASSYGRLRDTQYF.

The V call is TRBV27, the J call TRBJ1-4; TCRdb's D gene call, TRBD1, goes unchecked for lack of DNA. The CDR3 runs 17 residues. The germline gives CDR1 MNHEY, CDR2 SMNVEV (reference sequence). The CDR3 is CASNNLTGFRHEEKLFF.

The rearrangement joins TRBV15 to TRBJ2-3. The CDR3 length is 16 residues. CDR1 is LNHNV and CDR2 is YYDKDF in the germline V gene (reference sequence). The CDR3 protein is CATSRSLAGATDTQYF.

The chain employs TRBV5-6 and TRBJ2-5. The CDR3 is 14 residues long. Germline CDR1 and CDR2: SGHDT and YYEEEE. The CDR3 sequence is CASSLDTNQETQYF.

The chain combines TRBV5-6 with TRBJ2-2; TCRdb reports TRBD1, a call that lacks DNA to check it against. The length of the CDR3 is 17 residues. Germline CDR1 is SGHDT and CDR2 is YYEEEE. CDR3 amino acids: CASSPEGAGTDGGELFF.

The CDR3 protein is CASSSNSGGEVTDTQYF. The chain carries TRBV11-2 and TRBJ2-3; the TCRdb call, TRBD2, lacks DNA for checking. Germline lookup yields CDR1 SGHAT and CDR2 FQNNGV. The CDR3 contains 17 residues.